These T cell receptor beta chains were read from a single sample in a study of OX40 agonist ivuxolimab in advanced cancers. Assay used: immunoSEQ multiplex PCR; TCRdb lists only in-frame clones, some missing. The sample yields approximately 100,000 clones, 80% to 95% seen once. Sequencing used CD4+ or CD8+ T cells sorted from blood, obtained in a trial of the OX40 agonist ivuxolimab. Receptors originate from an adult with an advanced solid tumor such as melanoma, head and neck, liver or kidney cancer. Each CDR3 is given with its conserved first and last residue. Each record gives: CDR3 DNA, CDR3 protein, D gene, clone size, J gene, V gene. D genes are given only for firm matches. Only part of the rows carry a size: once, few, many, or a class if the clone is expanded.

TGTGCCAGCAGCCAAGCGGGCCACACCTACAATGAGCAGTTCTTC	CASSQAGHTYNEQFF	NA	NA	TRBJ2-1	TRBV4-2
TGTGCCAGCAGTGAATTGGAGCAGGGTGCAGGCGGCTACACCTTC	CASSELEQGAGGYTF	NA	NA	TRBJ1-2	TRBV25-1
TGTGCCAGTAGTATATCGACAGGGGTTCAGCCCCAGCATTTT	CASSISTGVQPQHF	TRBD1	NA	TRBJ1-5	TRBV19
TGCGCCAGCAGCCAAGACCCTCGGAGAGTGGATACGCAGTATTTT	CASSQDPRRVDTQYF	NA	NA	TRBJ2-3	TRBV4-3
TGTGCCAGCTCACCACCAGGAACAGGGGGCTACAATGAGCAGTTCTTC	CASSPPGTGGYNEQFF	TRBD1	once	TRBJ2-1	TRBV18
TGTGCCTGGAGTGCACTTATTGGGGGAGGCTACACCTTC	CAWSALIGGGYTF	NA	NA	TRBJ1-2	TRBV30
TGCAGCGGACAACAGGGCCCAGGTCAGCCCCAGCATTTT	CSGQQGPGQPQHF	NA	NA	TRBJ1-5	TRBV29-1
TGTGCCTGGACGCCCGGGGGGGGTGAGCAGTTCTTC	CAWTPGGGEQFF	TRBD2	NA	TRBJ2-1	TRBV30
TGTGCCAGCAGCCAGACTTTGAACACTGAAGCTTTCTTT	CASSQTLNTEAFF	NA	NA	TRBJ1-1	TRBV27
TGTGCCAGCAGCCCCAGAGAGGGGCAGCCCCAGCATTTT	CASSPREGQPQHF	NA	NA	TRBJ1-5	TRBV6-4
TGTGCCAGCAGCTTATCCAGGGTTGATGGCTACACCTTC	CASSLSRVDGYTF	NA	NA	TRBJ1-2	TRBV7-8
TGCGCCAGCAGCACGGACGGAGTTAACGCTGAAGCTTTCTTT	CASSTDGVNAEAFF	NA	NA	TRBJ1-1	TRBV5-1
TGTGCCATCAGTGAGTCGGCTAGCGGGATGAGAGGGATGCCCGGGGAGCTGTTTTTT	CAISESASGMRGMPGELFF	TRBD2	NA	TRBJ2-2	TRBV10-3
TGTGCCAGCAGTTACGCGACCCGGGGGGAGCAGTTCTTC	CASSYATRGEQFF	NA	NA	TRBJ2-1	TRBV6-5
TGCGCCAGCAGCTTGGGTTCGGGGGTCTACGAGCAGTACTTC	CASSLGSGVYEQYF	NA	NA	TRBJ2-7	TRBV5-1
TGTGCCAGCTCCGGAGGAAACGGCGTTGCAGATACGCAGTATTTT	CASSGGNGVADTQYF	NA	NA	TRBJ2-3	TRBV18
TGTGCCAGCAAATTACTAGCGGGAGGGGGCGAGCAGTACTTC	CASKLLAGGGEQYF	TRBD2	NA	TRBJ2-7	TRBV2
TGTGCCTGGTTGCGGAGAGGGAGAGACACCGGGGAGCTGTTTTTT	CAWLRRGRDTGELFF	NA	few	TRBJ2-2	TRBV30
TGTGCCAGCAGCCCCATCGCAGGGGCCTCCTACGAGCAGTACTTC	CASSPIAGASYEQYF	NA	NA	TRBJ2-7	TRBV7-2
TGTGCCAGCAGTTTATGGGGGGAGGGAGTTTCTAGCACAGATACGCAGTATTTT	CASSLWGEGVSSTDTQYF	TRBD2	NA	TRBJ2-3	TRBV28
TGTGCCAGCTCACCGGCAGGGGTGAGTACTGAAGCTTTCTTT	CASSPAGVSTEAFF	NA	NA	TRBJ1-1	TRBV18
TGTGCCAGCAGCCCCCAGGGGGCGCTTTACAATGAGCAGTTCTTC	CASSPQGALYNEQFF	TRBD1	NA	TRBJ2-1	TRBV7-3
TGTGCCAGTAGCGGACAGCCATACTCTGGGGCCAACGTCCTGACTTTC	CASSGQPYSGANVLTF	NA	NA	TRBJ2-6	TRBV19
TGTGCCCCCAGGGGAGCCAGGGGGCTGAATAACTATGGCTACACCTTC	CAPRGARGLNNYGYTF	TRBD1	NA	TRBJ1-2	TRBV30
TGTGCCAGCAGCCCCCGTAGCGGGAGAGACCCCTACAATGAGCAGTTCTTC	CASSPRSGRDPYNEQFF	TRBD2	NA	TRBJ2-1	TRBV9
TGTGCCAGCAGTGAATCGGGCTATTTAACCGGGGAGCTGTTTTTT	CASSESGYLTGELFF	NA	NA	TRBJ2-2	TRBV6-1
TGCAGCCCCCAGGGTAGAAGCGGAAACCAAGAGACCCAGTACTTC	CSPQGRSGNQETQYF	NA	NA	TRBJ2-5	TRBV29-1
TGTGCCAGCAGCTTTACAGGGAACACTGAAGCTTTCTTT	CASSFTGNTEAFF	NA	NA	TRBJ1-1	TRBV7-9
TGTGCCAGCAGCTTAGCGGGTAGGAGAGCCAACTCTGGAAACACCATATATTTT	CASSLAGRRANSGNTIYF	NA	NA	TRBJ1-3	TRBV7-6
TGTGCCAGCAGTGACGGGCTGGCGAAGACCCAGTACTTC	CASSDGLAKTQYF	NA	NA	TRBJ2-5	TRBV2
TGCGCCAGCAGCGAACAGGGGGCTACTGAAGCTTTCTTT	CASSEQGATEAFF	TRBD1	NA	TRBJ1-1	TRBV5-1
TGCGCCAGCGCTAGGTGGGAGAGCAATCAGCCCCAGCATTTT	CASARWESNQPQHF	NA	NA	TRBJ1-5	TRBV4-1
TGTGCCAGCAGTTTGGCTCTAGCGGGAGGCAACACAGATACGCAGTATTTT	CASSLALAGGNTDTQYF	TRBD2	once	TRBJ2-3	TRBV27
TGTGCCAGCAGCTTAGTCGGAAACGAGCAGTACTTC	CASSLVGNEQYF	NA	NA	TRBJ2-7	TRBV7-9
TGTGCCAGTACCCCGGTCGTGGCTAGCGGCGCCGAGCAGTTCTTC	CASTPVVASGAEQFF	TRBD2	NA	TRBJ2-1	TRBV19
TGTGCCAGCAGTACCCTCTGGGGGAACACCGGGGAGCTGTTTTTT	CASSTLWGNTGELFF	NA	NA	TRBJ2-2	TRBV28
TGTGCCAGCAGAGGGGGAGGACCAGCAGTGGGACGAGGGGTTTCTTATTTGGAGACCCAGTACTTC	CASRGGGPAVGRGVSYLETQYF	NA	NA	TRBJ2-5	TRBV2
TGTGCCTGGAGCCGTACAGGGGAAACTGGCTACACCTTC	CAWSRTGETGYTF	TRBD1	NA	TRBJ1-2	TRBV30
TGTGCCAGCAGCCCCCGGACAAATGGGCCCCAGCATTTT	CASSPRTNGPQHF	NA	few	TRBJ1-5	TRBV7-6
TGTGCCAGCAGCTTAGGACAGCAAGGCGAGCAGTACTTC	CASSLGQQGEQYF	NA	NA	TRBJ2-7	TRBV7-6
TGTGCCAGTCAAAGGACTAGCGGGCCCTACGAGCAGTACTTC	CASQRTSGPYEQYF	TRBD2	NA	TRBJ2-7	TRBV19